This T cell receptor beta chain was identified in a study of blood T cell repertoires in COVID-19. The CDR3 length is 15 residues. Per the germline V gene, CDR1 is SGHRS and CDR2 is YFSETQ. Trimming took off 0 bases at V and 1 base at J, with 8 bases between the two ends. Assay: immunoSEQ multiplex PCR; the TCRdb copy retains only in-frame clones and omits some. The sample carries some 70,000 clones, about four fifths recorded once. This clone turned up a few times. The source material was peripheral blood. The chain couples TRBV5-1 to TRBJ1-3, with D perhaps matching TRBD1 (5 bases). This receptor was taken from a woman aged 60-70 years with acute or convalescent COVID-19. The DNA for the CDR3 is TGCGCCAGCAGCTTGGTCGGGGGATCTGGAAACACCATATATTTT. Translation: CASSLVGGSGNTIYF.